These 6 T cell receptor beta chains originate from one sample sequenced in a study of draining lymph node invasion in breast cancer. TCRdb used MiXCR to reprocess the bulk RNA-seq reads, holding one entry per CDR3 protein. The sample contains 2,000 to 2,500 distinct CDR3 sequences, more than 75% of which appear only once. Cells sorted as CD4+ CD45RA- CD25- were taken as memory conventional CD4 T cells. Sequenced: sorted memory CD4+ effector T cells from a lymph node. Receptor source: a female donor with luminal breast cancer.

This chain uses TRBV25-1 with TRBJ2-2; D may correspond to TRBD1 or TRBD2 (5 bases each). V gave up 3 bases and J gave up 6 bases, with 17 bases separating them. The CDR3 contains 16 residues. Germline V gives CDR1 MGHDK, CDR2 SYGVNS. CDR3 nucleotides: TGTGCCAGCAGTGACGCAAGCTTGGGGGTAGCCGGGGAGCTGTTTTTT. This gives the protein CASSDASLGVAGELFF.

The chain links TRBV12-3 or TRBV12-4 to TRBJ2-3; D might be TRBD2 (7 bases). Trimming cost V 2 bases and J 6 bases, with 12 bases left between them. The length of the CDR3 is 14 residues. DNA of the CDR3: TGTGCCAGCAGTTTAAGCTCGGGGGGCGATACGCAGTATTTT. Residues: CASSLSSGGDTQYF.

The chain carries TRBV5-4 and TRBJ2-1; D is perhaps TRBD2 (6 bases). The CDR3 runs to 16 residues. CDR1 SGHNT and CDR2 YYREEE come from the germline V gene (reference sequence). The ends were cut back, 2 bases at V and 2 bases at J, with 14 bases in the middle. CDR3 DNA sequence: TGTGCCAGCAGCTTCAAGACGGGAGCTACCTACAATGAGCAGTTCTTC. Its protein product is CASSFKTGATYNEQFF.

This chain uses TRBV7-2 with TRBJ1-1; no firm D call. This CDR3 region has 12 residues. CDR1 and CDR2 (germline): SGHTA, FQGNSA. Trimming pared 3 bases from V and 10 bases from J, leaving 12 bases between. The DNA of the CDR3 is TGTGCCAGCAGCTTCTCCACGGGAGGAGCTTTCTTT. Its translation: CASSFSTGGAFF.

The gene calls are TRBV6-1 and TRBJ2-2; TRBD2 aligns across 10 bases. The CDR3 sequence is 18 residues long. J was trimmed by 0 bases and V by 6 bases; bases with no gene match: 10. Germline assignment: CDR1 MNHNS and CDR2 SASEGT. CDR3 loop: CASSRAGGVVANTGELFF. The CDR3 nucleotides read TGTGCCAGCAGCCGAGCGGGGGGGGTTGTCGCGAACACCGGGGAGCTGTTTTTT.

The chain links TRBV6-1 to TRBJ1-2; TRBD1 matches 8 bases. Germline lookup yields CDR1 MNHNS and CDR2 SASEGT. The V segment lost 5 bases and the J segment 4 bases; nucleotides outside the gene matches: 9. This CDR3 has 15 residues. CDR3 sequence reads: CASSMGTGVPYGYTF. The CDR3 bases are TGTGCCAGCAGTATGGGGACAGGAGTCCCCTATGGCTACACCTTC.